A single sample gave rise to the 17 T cell receptor beta chains below, sequenced in a study of OX40 agonist ivuxolimab in advanced cancers. Clones were sequenced by immunoSEQ multiplex PCR, and TCRdb holds only the in-frame ones, with some missing. The sample lists some 35,000 clones; approximately 80% were seen once. Sequencing used CD4+ or CD8+ T cells sorted from blood, obtained in a trial of the OX40 agonist ivuxolimab. The source of these receptors is an adult with an advanced solid tumor such as melanoma, head and neck, liver or kidney cancer.

This clone is a singleton in its sample. The J gene is TRBJ2-1, the V gene TRBV11-3, with 8 bases that match TRBD2. Germline V gene data show CDR1 as SGHNT and CDR2 as YENEEA. This CDR3 has 16 residues. Trimming took 0 bases from V and 4 from J; bases not matched to a gene: 5. DNA of the CDR3: TGTGCCAGCAGCTTAGATTTCCAGCGGGAGTACAATGAGCAGTTCTTC. The encoded protein is CASSLDFQREYNEQFF.

The chain joins TRBV29-1 to TRBJ1-2; D might be TRBD1 (5 bases). Germline V lookup: CDR1 SQVTM, CDR2 ANQGSEA. This CDR3 has 10 residues. V was pared by 4 bases and J by 5 bases, with 5 bases between. CDR3 coding DNA: TGCAGCGTTGCAGGGTATGGCTACACCTTC. This gives the protein CSVAGYGYTF.

V and J are TRBV18 and TRBJ2-1, with 11 bases fitting TRBD1. CDR1 is KGHSH and CDR2 is LQKENI in the germline V gene. This CDR3 is 15 amino acids long. V trimming: 4 bases; J trimming: 13 bases; junction bases outside the gene matches: 12. CDR3 region: CASSRTGGRLMGQFF. CDR3 sequence (DNA): TGTGCCAGCTCACGGACAGGGGGCCGTTTGATGGGACAGTTCTTC.

The chain combines TRBV13 with TRBJ2-5, with 10 bases aligning to TRBD2. CDR1 and CDR2 (germline): PRHDT, FYEKMQ (reference sequence). The trim removed 6 bases at V and 10 bases at J, leaving 8 bases unmatched. The length of the CDR3 is 13 residues. The CDR3 DNA sequence: TGTGCCAGCAGTTATCGGACTAGCGGAGACCAGTACTTC. Translation: CASSYRTSGDQYF.

V usage is TRBV21-1 and J usage is TRBJ2-3; the table's D gene call, TRBD1, was not cross checked with the DNA. TRBV21-1 corresponds to a pseudogene. The CDR3 runs 15 residues. CDR3 residues: CASSISGMPTDTQYF. The CDR3 DNA sequence: TGTGCCAGCAGCATTTCAGGGATGCCCACAGATACGCAGTATTTT.

This clone was found once. The chain recombines TRBV4-1 with TRBJ2-7; TRBD2 matches 8 bases. This CDR3 spans 14 amino acids. Germline values: CDR1 MGHRA, CDR2 YSYEKL. V was pared by 6 bases and J by 4 bases, with 8 bases of the junction left unmatched. This CDR3 is CASSVREGLYEQYF. The CDR3 bases are TGCGCCAGCAGTGTCCGGGAGGGCCTTTACGAGCAGTACTTC.

The CDR3 region is CASSLGAKGVFF. The CDR3 DNA reads as TGTGCCAGCAGCTTAGGGGCTAAAGGGGTGTTCTTC. The chain combines TRBV11-2 with TRBJ2-1, with D perhaps matching TRBD1 (5 bases). The CDR3 length is 12 residues. Germline values: CDR1 SGHAT, CDR2 FQNNGV. The ends were cut back, 1 base at V and 15 bases at J, with 13 bases in the middle.

Comment on this clone: The junction shows a germline mismatch at one end, possibly a read error. The gene calls are TRBV5-1 and TRBJ1-3, with 11 bases that match TRBD1. There are 15 residues in the CDR3. Per the germline V gene, CDR1 is SGHRS and CDR2 is YFSETQ. The CDR3 sequence is CASSLDRGRGNTIYF. In nucleotides, the CDR3 is TGCGCCAGCAGTTTGGACAGGGGGCGAGGAAACACCATATATTTT. Based on the CDR3 plus reference TRBV5-1 and TRBJ1-3, the full variable domain is KAGVTQTPRYLIKTRGQQVTLSCSPISGHRSVSWYQQTPGQGLQFLFEYFSETQRNKGNFPGRFSGRQFSNSRSEMNVSTLELGDSALYLCASSLDRGRGNTIYFGEGSWLTVV.

This clone has a single count. This chain links TRBV4-1 with TRBJ2-7; 11 bases map to TRBD2. The V gene's germline CDR1 is MGHRA and CDR2 YSYEKL. There are 16 residues in the CDR3. V lost 5 bases and J lost 4; bases outside the gene matches: 10. The CDR3 DNA reads as TGCGCCAGCAGCGAACTAGCGGGGGAGGTCGTGTACGAGCAGTACTTC. It codes for CASSELAGEVVYEQYF.

This clone was found once. This sequence joins TRBV12-5 and TRBJ2-1; 8 bases map to TRBD2. J was trimmed by 0 bases and V by 3 bases; bases with no gene match: 4. CDR1 is LGHNT and CDR2 is FRNRAP in the germline V gene. CDR3 length: 16 amino acids. The CDR3 DNA follows: TGTGCTAGTGGTTTCTTCCGGGGGGGCTCCTACAATGAGCAGTTCTTC. This encodes CASGFFRGGSYNEQFF.

This rearrangement joins TRBV11-2 to TRBJ2-2; 10 bases line up with TRBD2. The J segment lost 4 bases and the V segment lost 6 bases, leaving 5 bases of the junction unmatched. Germline assignment: CDR1 SGHAT and CDR2 FQNNGV. The CDR3 sequence is 15 residues long. The CDR3 loop reads CASSQSSGGTGELFF. The CDR3 DNA is TGTGCCAGCAGTCAATCTAGCGGGGGCACCGGGGAGCTGTTTTTT. The whole variable domain, filled in from reference TRBV11-2 and TRBJ2-2, reads EAGVAQSPRYKIIEKRQSVAFWCNPISGHATLYWYQQILGQGPKLLIQFQNNGVVDDSQLPKDRFSAERLKGVDSTLKIQPAKLEDSAVYLCASSQSSGGTGELFFGEGSRLTVL.

J is TRBJ2-2 and V is TRBV18; 7 bases align to TRBD2. Trimming took 3 bases from V and 7 from J; bases not matched to a gene: 5. The CDR3 runs to 14 residues. Per germline, CDR1 KGHSH and CDR2 LQKENI. Here the CDR3 DNA reads TGTGCCAGCTCACCGAGCGCGGGGGACGGGGAGCTGTTTTTT. This translates into CASSPSAGDGELFF.

The chain employs TRBV27 and TRBJ2-7; 8 bases are shared with TRBD1. Germline CDR1 MNHEY, CDR2 SMNVEV (reference sequence). V was clipped by 6 bases and J by 0 bases; unmatched bases: 4. This CDR3 spans 14 amino acids. DNA for the CDR3: TGTGCCAGCAGCCGGACAGGGTACTCCTACGAGCAGTACTTC. Protein sequence: CASSRTGYSYEQYF.

This clone has more than one count but fewer than ten. The genes are TRBV29-1 and TRBJ1-1; TRBD1 is a possible D gene (5 bases). Germline CDR1 reads SQVTM; CDR2 reads ANQGSEA. The CDR3 sequence is 12 residues long. Trimming removed 6 bases from V and 4 bases from J, with 12 bases in between. CDR3 protein: CSVRGAGTEAFF. The CDR3 region has the DNA TGCAGCGTAAGAGGGGCTGGCACTGAAGCTTTCTTT.

The chain links TRBV28 to TRBJ1-1; D unresolved. The CDR3 consists of 15 residues. Trimming cost V 5 bases and J 2 bases, with 15 bases left between them. CDR1 MDHEN and CDR2 SYDVKM come from the germline V gene. CDR3 sequence reads: CASSNLRRANTEAFF. The CDR3 DNA reads as TGTGCCAGCAGTAACCTCAGGAGGGCCAACACTGAAGCTTTCTTT.

This chain uses TRBV28 with TRBJ2-7, with 7 bases aligning to TRBD2. CDR1 and CDR2 (germline): MDHEN, SYDVKM. The CDR3 has 15 amino acids. Trimming at V came to 7 bases and at J to 2 bases, leaving 11 bases not matched to a gene. The CDR3 DNA reads as TGTGCCAGCAAGACCACGGGAGGAAACCCCTACGAGCAGTACTTC. Translating it yields CASKTTGGNPYEQYF.

V gene TRBV12-2 combines with J gene TRBJ2-1; TRBD2, the table's D call, was not compared with the DNA. TRBV12-2 is a listed pseudogene. The CDR3 loop spans 14 amino acids. CDR3 bases: TGTGCAAGTCGCTCAGAGCGTGGGGGGAATGAGCAGTTCTTC. This encodes CASRSERGGNEQFF.